The 18 T cell receptor beta chains presented below share a single source sample, sequenced in a study of T-cell reconstitution after alpha-beta-depleted transplantation in children. Construction of the TCRbeta library involved unique molecular identifiers. TCRdb passed the PCR reads through MiXCR, listing each CDR3 protein once. The sample lists hundreds of thousands of distinct CDR3 sequences; around 12% were seen once. The material sequenced was PBMCs, taken before TCRalphabeta/CD19-depleted stem cell transplant. These receptors all come from a girl aged 2 to 10 with congenital amegakaryocytic thrombocytopenia, due to receive a stem cell transplant.

This clonotype was counted at least ten times. The rearrangement uses TRBV29-1 and TRBJ2-7, with D possibly TRBD2 on 6 matching bases. Germline CDR1 is SQVTM and CDR2 is ANQGSEA. The V end was cut by 7 bases, the J end by 0 bases, with 13 bases between. The CDR3 length is 13 residues. As DNA, the CDR3 is TGCAGCGGGGGAGGCATTCACTCCTACGAGCAGTACTTC. It encodes CSGGGIHSYEQYF.

The chain employs TRBV11-2 and TRBJ2-5, with a weak D call TRBD1 (6 bases). This CDR3 comprises 15 residues. Per germline, CDR1 SGHAT and CDR2 FQNNGV. The germline V and J ends were trimmed by 5 bases and 4 bases, with 17 bases remaining between them. CDR3 amino acids: CASSPDRTVGETQYF. The CDR3 DNA reads TGTGCCAGCAGCCCCGATCGGACAGTAGGAGAGACCCAGTACTTC.

This chain connects TRBV15 to TRBJ2-7, with D unclear. Germline-derived CDR1 and CDR2 are LNHNV and YYDKDF (reference sequence). This CDR3 region has 14 residues. V dropped 5 bases and J dropped 0 bases, with 11 bases sitting between them. This CDR3 reads CATSRYVNSYEQYF. CDR3 bases: TGTGCCACCAGCCGCTACGTAAACTCCTACGAGCAGTACTTC.

This clonotype was counted at least ten times. The gene calls are TRBV20-1 and TRBJ2-1; a weak D match, TRBD2 (6 bases). Germline CDR1 reads DFQATT; CDR2 reads SNEGSKA (reference sequence). The length of the CDR3 is 16 residues. V dropped 4 bases and J dropped 0 bases, with 16 bases sitting between them. The CDR3, as DNA: TGCAGTGCTATGGGGTTGGAGGGGCCCTCCTACAATGAGCAGTTCTTC. It specifies CSAMGLEGPSYNEQFF.

The rearrangement links TRBV30 to TRBJ1-2; D remains ambiguous. This CDR3 has 14 residues. Trimming removed 0 bases at V and 4 bases at J, with 12 bases between. CDR1 GTSNPN and CDR2 SVGIG come from the germline V gene (reference sequence). Here the CDR3 DNA reads TGTGCCTGGAGTGTACGGCGAATCTCCTATGGCTACACCTTC. It codes for CAWSVRRISYGYTF.

The sample holds many counts of this clonotype. The chain recombines TRBV20-1 with TRBJ1-6, with D unresolved. V was trimmed by 1 base and J by 10 bases, leaving 8 bases between them. Germline CDR1 DFQATT, CDR2 SNEGSKA (reference sequence). The CDR3 covers 12 residues. This CDR3 reads CSARGEGSPLHF. CDR3 DNA sequence: TGCAGTGCTAGAGGAGAGGGATCACCCCTCCACTTT.

This clonotype came up a few times. The chain links TRBV14 to TRBJ1-1, with no clear D. The germline gives CDR1 SGHDN, CDR2 FVKESK. The V end was cut by 3 bases, the J end by 0 bases, with 17 bases between. This CDR3 region has 17 residues. CDR3 sequence: CASSQGATLTMNTEAFF. Here the CDR3 DNA reads TGTGCCAGCAGCCAGGGTGCGACCTTGACTATGAACACTGAAGCTTTCTTT.

This clonotype was observed a handful of times. The chain carries TRBV28 and TRBJ2-7; 7 nucleotides agree with TRBD1. The CDR3 totals 14 residues. In germline, CDR1 is MDHEN, CDR2 SYDVKM. V trimming: 4 bases; J trimming: 4 bases; junction bases outside the gene matches: 7. The CDR3 DNA reads as TGTGCCAGCAGTTCGCCCGGGACAGTATACGAGCAGTACTTC. It encodes CASSSPGTVYEQYF. Full variable domain (outside the CDR3, taken from reference TRBV28 and TRBJ2-7): DVKVTQSSRYLVKRTGEKVFLECVQDMDHENMFWYRQDPGLGLRLIYFSYDVKMKEKGDIPEGYSVSREKKERFSLILESASTNQTSMYLCASSSPGTVYEQYFGPGTRLTVT.

This clonotype was counted many times. CDR3 nucleotide sequence: TGTGCCAGCAGCCCAACCCAACCCTACGAGCAGTACTTC. Protein product: CASSPTQPYEQYF. V is TRBV12-3 or TRBV12-4 and J is TRBJ2-7; D gene unclear. The CDR3 runs 13 residues. Trimming stripped 6 bases from V and 2 bases from J, with 11 bases between.

This clonotype has ten or more counts. The chain links TRBV7-9 to TRBJ1-5; tentative D call: TRBD1 (5 bases). The CDR3 is 13 amino acids. Per germline, CDR1 SEHNR and CDR2 FQNEAQ (reference sequence). Trimming shortened V by 5 bases and J by 5 bases, and 10 bases separated the two germline ends. CDR3 nucleotide sequence: TGTGCCAGCAGCAAACAGGTAGATCAGCCCCAGCATTTT. This translates into CASSKQVDQPQHF.

This clonotype was seen ten or more times. This chain connects TRBV5-1 to TRBJ2-7; unclear D gene. CDR3 length: 12 residues. V dropped 7 bases and J dropped 4 bases, with 12 bases sitting between them. Germline V lookup: CDR1 SGHRS, CDR2 YFSETQ. The CDR3 region has the DNA TGCGCCAGCTTTCAGGATCCTTACGAGCAGTACTTC. Protein sequence: CASFQDPYEQYF.

Ten or more counts support this clonotype. V is TRBV10-3 and J is TRBJ2-7; 9 positions match TRBD2. CDR3 size: 16 residues. CDR1 is ENHRY and CDR2 is SYGVKD in the germline V gene. J lost 6 bases, V lost 2 bases, and 11 bases had no gene match. The CDR3 loop is CAISEDSSGTWAEQYF. CDR3 in DNA: TGTGCCATCAGTGAGGACTCTAGCGGGACCTGGGCCGAGCAGTACTTC.

This clonotype was picked up many times. The rearrangement joins TRBV12-3 or TRBV12-4 to TRBJ1-1, with 9 bases matching TRBD1. J was trimmed by 5 bases and V by 6 bases; bases with no gene match: 4. The CDR3 spans 13 residues. The CDR3 spells CASSTGQGTEAFF. DNA of the CDR3: TGTGCCAGCAGCACGGGACAGGGAACTGAAGCTTTCTTT.

V usage is TRBV7-9 and J usage is TRBJ2-7, with TRBD2 as a possible D gene (6 bases). This CDR3 comprises 14 residues. Germline lookup yields CDR1 SEHNR and CDR2 FQNEAQ (reference sequence). V was clipped by 5 bases and J by 2 bases, with 13 bases between them. The CDR3 protein is CASSAGGGAYEQYF. In DNA, the CDR3 is TGTGCCAGCAGCGCCGGTGGAGGGGCCTACGAGCAGTACTTC.

This clonotype came up many times. The V and J genes are TRBV12-3 or TRBV12-4 and TRBJ1-6; no reliable D call. The V and J ends lost 5 bases and 13 bases respectively, with 9 bases between them. CDR3 length: 11 residues. CDR3 protein: CASSLMGPLHF. In nucleotides, the CDR3 is TGTGCCAGCAGTCTGATGGGCCCCCTCCACTTT.

The chain recombines TRBV20-1 with TRBJ1-2, with 7 bases fitting TRBD1. Looked up from germline, CDR1 is DFQATT and CDR2 is SNEGSKA (reference sequence). V lost 5 bases, J lost 12 bases, and 12 bases stayed unmatched. This CDR3 has 12 amino acids. The DNA for the CDR3 is TGCAGTGCTCGATTACCGGGACAGCCTGACACCTTC. Its translation: CSARLPGQPDTF.

V gene TRBV28 combines with J gene TRBJ1-2; 12 bases fit TRBD1. J lost 8 bases, V lost 4 bases, and 5 bases had no gene match. This CDR3 is 14 amino acids long. CDR1 MDHEN and CDR2 SYDVKM come from the germline V gene. CDR3 amino acids: CASSSGQGAQGYTF. CDR3 DNA sequence: TGTGCCAGCAGTTCGGGACAGGGGGCGCAAGGCTACACCTTC.

V and J are TRBV30 and TRBJ2-7; D unresolved. V lost 0 bases and J lost 3, with 12 bases in between. The germline gives CDR1 GTSNPN, CDR2 SVGIG (reference sequence). The CDR3 sequence is 14 residues long. The CDR3 is CAWSVTRIGYEQYF. DNA of the CDR3: TGTGCCTGGAGTGTAACAAGAATCGGCTACGAGCAGTACTTC.